The rows below give T cell receptor beta chains drawn from one sample of a study of blood T cell repertoires in COVID-19. TCRdb's table, derived via immunoSEQ multiplex PCR, lists solely in-frame clones and lacks some. The sample records around 80,000 clones, 85% being singletons. The sample was peripheral blood. The receptors derive from a man aged 45-65 years with COVID-19, enrolled during active disease. Each CDR3 is given without its conserved first and last residue. Each record gives: V gene, D gene, CDR3 length, CDR3 protein. A D gene is named only where the DNA matches it firmly.

v_call: TRBV7-9
d_call: NA
cdr3_length: 16
cdr3_aa: ASSLEGRVGRVGEKLF

v_call: TRBV9
d_call: NA
cdr3_length: 14
cdr3_aa: ASATNPLGGQLEQY

v_call: TRBV6-5
d_call: NA
cdr3_length: 13
cdr3_aa: ASKSGDFHTDTQY

v_call: TRBV5-8
d_call: NA
cdr3_length: 15
cdr3_aa: ASSPSPKGRFAYEQY

v_call: TRBV12-3/TRBV12-4
d_call: TRBD1
cdr3_length: 11
cdr3_aa: ASSGTGAQPQH

v_call: TRBV19
d_call: NA
cdr3_length: 12
cdr3_aa: ASRRQGSNQPQH

v_call: TRBV6-1
d_call: TRBD2
cdr3_length: 13
cdr3_aa: ASSEGSGTSYEQY

v_call: TRBV4-1
d_call: NA
cdr3_length: 13
cdr3_aa: ASSQFGSGNSPLH

v_call: TRBV5-1
d_call: TRBD2
cdr3_length: 11
cdr3_aa: ASSLAPGGEQY

v_call: TRBV1
d_call: NA
cdr3_length: 17
cdr3_aa: TSSQARGDTRFSNQPQH

v_call: TRBV11-2
d_call: TRBD2
cdr3_length: 12
cdr3_aa: ASSLRPGGETQY

v_call: TRBV6-2/TRBV6-3
d_call: TRBD1
cdr3_length: 13
cdr3_aa: ASSRGTGGAGTQY

v_call: TRBV28
d_call: TRBD1
cdr3_length: 13
cdr3_aa: ASSGTGSQAAEAF

v_call: TRBV19
d_call: TRBD1
cdr3_length: 12
cdr3_aa: ASSFRDRGYGYT

v_call: TRBV19
d_call: TRBD1
cdr3_length: 13
cdr3_aa: ASSMGSGGNSPLH

v_call: TRBV30
d_call: NA
cdr3_length: 10
cdr3_aa: AWGHSNQPQH

v_call: TRBV2
d_call: NA
cdr3_length: 15
cdr3_aa: ASSELRRTATNEKLF

v_call: TRBV2
d_call: NA
cdr3_length: 11
cdr3_aa: ASRGDMIYGYT

v_call: TRBV18
d_call: NA
cdr3_length: 13
cdr3_aa: ASSPTRDSGNTIY

v_call: TRBV6-4
d_call: NA
cdr3_length: 11
cdr3_aa: ASSRQRNTEAF

v_call: TRBV12-3/TRBV12-4
d_call: NA
cdr3_length: 11
cdr3_aa: ASSSGVHTEAF

v_call: TRBV5-1
d_call: NA
cdr3_length: 11
cdr3_aa: ASSEQENTEAF

v_call: TRBV10-3
d_call: NA
cdr3_length: 14
cdr3_aa: AISGGPLGGANVLT

v_call: TRBV5-1
d_call: TRBD1
cdr3_length: 15
cdr3_aa: ASRTGGAGSGANVLT

v_call: TRBV6-2/TRBV6-3
d_call: TRBD1
cdr3_length: 13
cdr3_aa: ASSTPGQGSQPQH

v_call: TRBV28
d_call: TRBD1
cdr3_length: 11
cdr3_aa: ASSFWQGEGQY

v_call: TRBV11-2
d_call: TRBD1
cdr3_length: 13
cdr3_aa: ASSWDRGSGNTIY

v_call: TRBV2
d_call: NA
cdr3_length: 12
cdr3_aa: ASSVGAEVSEQY

v_call: TRBV7-8
d_call: TRBD1
cdr3_length: 13
cdr3_aa: ASSPSPRGRYEQY

v_call: TRBV2
d_call: TRBD2
cdr3_length: 13
cdr3_aa: ASVPRSGVNNEQF

v_call: TRBV7-9
d_call: TRBD2
cdr3_length: 13
cdr3_aa: ASSGTSGYTGELF

v_call: TRBV27
d_call: NA
cdr3_length: 11
cdr3_aa: ASSIARTYEQY

v_call: TRBV5-3
d_call: TRBD1
cdr3_length: 14
cdr3_aa: ARSLDRGPANYGYT